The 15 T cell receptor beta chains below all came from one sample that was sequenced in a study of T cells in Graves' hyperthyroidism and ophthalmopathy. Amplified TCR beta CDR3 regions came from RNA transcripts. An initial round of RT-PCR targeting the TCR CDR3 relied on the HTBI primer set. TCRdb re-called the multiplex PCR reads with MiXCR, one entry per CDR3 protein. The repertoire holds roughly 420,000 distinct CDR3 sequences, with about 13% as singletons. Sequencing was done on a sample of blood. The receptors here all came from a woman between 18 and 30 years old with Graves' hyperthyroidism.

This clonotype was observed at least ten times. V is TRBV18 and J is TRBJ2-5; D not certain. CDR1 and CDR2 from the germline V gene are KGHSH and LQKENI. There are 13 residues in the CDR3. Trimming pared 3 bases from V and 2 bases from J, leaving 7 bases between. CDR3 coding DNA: TGTGCCAGCTCACCGGGTCGGCAAGAGACCCAGTACTTC. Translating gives CASSPGRQETQYF.

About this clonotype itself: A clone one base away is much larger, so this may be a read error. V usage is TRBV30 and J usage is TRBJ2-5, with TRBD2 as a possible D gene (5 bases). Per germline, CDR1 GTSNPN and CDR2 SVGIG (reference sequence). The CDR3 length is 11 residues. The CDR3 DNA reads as TGTCCCTGGAGTTCGGGGGAGACCCAGTACTTC. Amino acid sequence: CPWSSGETQYF. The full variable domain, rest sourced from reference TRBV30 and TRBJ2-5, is SQTIHQWPATLVQPVGSPLSLECTVEGTSNPNLYWYRQAAGRGLQLLFYSVGIGQISSEVPQNLSASRPQDRQFILSSKKLLLSDSGFYLCPWSSGETQYFGPGTRLLVL.

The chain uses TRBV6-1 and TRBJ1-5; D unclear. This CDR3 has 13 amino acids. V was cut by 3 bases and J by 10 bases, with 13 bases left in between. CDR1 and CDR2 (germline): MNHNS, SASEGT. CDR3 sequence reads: CASSDSIISPQHF. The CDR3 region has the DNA TGTGCCAGCAGTGATTCCATAATCAGCCCCCAGCATTTT.

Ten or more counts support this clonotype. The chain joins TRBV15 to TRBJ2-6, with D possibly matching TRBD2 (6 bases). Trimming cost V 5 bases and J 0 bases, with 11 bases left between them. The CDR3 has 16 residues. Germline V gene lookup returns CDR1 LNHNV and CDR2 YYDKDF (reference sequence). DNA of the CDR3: TGTGCCACCAGCCATGGGGGAGGCTCTGGGGCCAACGTCCTGACTTTC. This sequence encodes CATSHGGGSGANVLTF.

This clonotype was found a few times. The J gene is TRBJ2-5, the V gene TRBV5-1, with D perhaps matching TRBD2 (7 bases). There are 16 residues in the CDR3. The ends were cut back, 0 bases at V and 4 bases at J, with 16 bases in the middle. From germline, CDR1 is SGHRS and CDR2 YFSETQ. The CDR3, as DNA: TGCGCCAGCAGCTTGGAAGGGGGAGGGCCAAGAGAGACCCAGTACTTC. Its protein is CASSLEGGGPRETQYF.

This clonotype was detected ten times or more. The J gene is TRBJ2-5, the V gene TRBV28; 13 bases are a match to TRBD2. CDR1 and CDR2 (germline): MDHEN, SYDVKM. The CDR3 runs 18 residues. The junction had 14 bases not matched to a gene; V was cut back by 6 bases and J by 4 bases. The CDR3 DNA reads TGTGCCAGCAGCCTTACCCTTCCGGGACTAGCGGGATTAGAGACCCAGTACTTC. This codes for CASSLTLPGLAGLETQYF.

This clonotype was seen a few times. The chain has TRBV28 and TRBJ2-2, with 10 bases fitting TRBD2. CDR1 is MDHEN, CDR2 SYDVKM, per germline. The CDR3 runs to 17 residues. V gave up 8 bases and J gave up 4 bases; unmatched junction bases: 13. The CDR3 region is CASVSHLAGASTGELFF. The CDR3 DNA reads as TGTGCCAGCGTATCCCATCTAGCGGGAGCGTCCACCGGGGAGCTGTTTTTT. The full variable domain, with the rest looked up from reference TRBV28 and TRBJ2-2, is DVKVTQSSRYLVKRTGEKVFLECVQDMDHENMFWYRQDPGLGLRLIYFSYDVKMKEKGDIPEGYSVSREKKERFSLILESASTNQTSMYLCASVSHLAGASTGELFFGEGSRLTVL.

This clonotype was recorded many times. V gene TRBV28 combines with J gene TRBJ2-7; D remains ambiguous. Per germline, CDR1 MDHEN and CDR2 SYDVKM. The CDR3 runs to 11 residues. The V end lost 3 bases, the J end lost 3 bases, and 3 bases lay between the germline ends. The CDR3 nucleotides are TGTGCCAGCAGTTTTGGCTACGAGCAGTACTTC. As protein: CASSFGYEQYF.

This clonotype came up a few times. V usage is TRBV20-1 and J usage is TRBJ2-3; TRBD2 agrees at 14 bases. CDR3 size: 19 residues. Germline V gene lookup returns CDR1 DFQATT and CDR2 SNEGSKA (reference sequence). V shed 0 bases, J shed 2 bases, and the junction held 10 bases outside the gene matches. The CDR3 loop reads CSAREHGLAGGHITDTQYF. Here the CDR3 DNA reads TGCAGTGCTAGAGAACACGGACTAGCGGGAGGCCACATCACAGATACGCAGTATTTT.

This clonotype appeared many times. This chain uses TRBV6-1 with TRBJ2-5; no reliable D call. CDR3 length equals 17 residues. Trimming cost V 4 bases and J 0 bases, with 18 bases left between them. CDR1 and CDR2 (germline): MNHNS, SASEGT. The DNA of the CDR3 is TGTGCCAGCAGTGGGGTGGAGTCTTGGTCGTACCAAGAGACCCAGTACTTC. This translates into CASSGVESWSYQETQYF.

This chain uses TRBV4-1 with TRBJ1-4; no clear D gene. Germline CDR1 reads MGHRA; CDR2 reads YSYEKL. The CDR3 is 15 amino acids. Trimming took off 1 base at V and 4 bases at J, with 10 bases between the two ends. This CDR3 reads CASSQVLGINEKLFF. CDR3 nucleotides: TGCGCCAGCAGCCAAGTCTTGGGGATTAATGAAAAACTGTTTTTT.

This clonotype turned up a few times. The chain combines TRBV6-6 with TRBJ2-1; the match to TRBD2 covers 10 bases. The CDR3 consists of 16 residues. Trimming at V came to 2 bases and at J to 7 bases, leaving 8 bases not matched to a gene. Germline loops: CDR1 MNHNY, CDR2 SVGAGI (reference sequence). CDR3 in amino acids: CASSYEASGSYNEQFF. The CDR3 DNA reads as TGTGCCAGCAGTTACGAGGCTAGCGGGAGCTATAATGAGCAGTTCTTC.

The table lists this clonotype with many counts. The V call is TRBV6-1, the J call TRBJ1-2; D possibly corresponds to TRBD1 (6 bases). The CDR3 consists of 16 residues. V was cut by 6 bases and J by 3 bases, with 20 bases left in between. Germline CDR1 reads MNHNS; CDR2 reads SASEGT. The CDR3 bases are TGTGCCAGCAGCAAGGGTTCCCGACAGGCTGACTATGGCTACACCTTC. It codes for CASSKGSRQADYGYTF.

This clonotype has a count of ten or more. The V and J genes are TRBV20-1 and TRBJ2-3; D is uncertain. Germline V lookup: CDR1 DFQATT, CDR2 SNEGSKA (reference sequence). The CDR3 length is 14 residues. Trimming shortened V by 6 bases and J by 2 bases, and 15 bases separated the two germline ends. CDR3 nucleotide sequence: TGCAGTGCCCCCCGGGCGAGAGTCACAGATACGCAGTATTTT. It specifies CSAPRARVTDTQYF.

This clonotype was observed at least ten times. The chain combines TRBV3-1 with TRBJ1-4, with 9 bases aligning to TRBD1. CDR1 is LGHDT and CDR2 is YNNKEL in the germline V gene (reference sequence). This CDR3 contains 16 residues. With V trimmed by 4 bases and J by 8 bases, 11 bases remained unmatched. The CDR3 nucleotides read TGTGCCAGCAGCCCTCATTCGGGACAGGGCAAGGAAAAACTGTTTTTT. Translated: CASSPHSGQGKEKLFF.